The next 10 T cell receptor beta chains were all read from a single sample in a study of shared clonotypes between healthy human individuals. Sequenced by immunoSEQ multiplex PCR; TCRdb stores in-frame clones only, minus some. This sample has millions of clones, with 85% to 95% found just once. Material: naive CD4+ T cells from PBMCs. Subset defined: CD45RA+ positively selected. These receptor sequences come from a man aged 18 to 30 in good health. Some clones in this sample may be carry-over from other donors' samples.

V and J are TRBV19 and TRBJ2-7; D tentatively fits TRBD1 or TRBD2 (5 bases each). Per germline, CDR1 LNHDA and CDR2 SQIVND (reference sequence). CDR3 size: 13 residues. Trimming took 9 bases from V and 6 from J, leaving 18 bases between them. The CDR3 DNA sequence: TGTGCCAGCCGTATCCCCAAGGGGACCGAGCAGTACTTC. This translates into CASRIPKGTEQYF.

The rearrangement joins TRBV29-1 to TRBJ2-1, with TRBD2 matching over 10 bases. CDR3 length: 16 residues. Looked up from germline, CDR1 is SQVTM and CDR2 is ANQGSEA. V shed 6 bases and J 8 bases; nucleotides not matched to a gene: 16. In DNA, the CDR3 is TGCAGCGTCCACCCCCCTAGCGGGAGCTGGGGCGATGAGCAGTTCTTC. This sequence encodes CSVHPPSGSWGDEQFF.

This chain uses TRBV7-7 with TRBJ1-2; the D gene is possibly TRBD1 (6 bases). V dropped 3 bases and J dropped 2 bases, with 13 bases sitting between them. This CDR3 contains 15 residues. Germline-derived CDR1 and CDR2 are SSHAT and FNYEAQ (reference sequence). CDR3 DNA sequence: TGTGCCAGCAGCTTTGAGGGGGTAGGGAACTATGGCTACACCTTC. This sequence encodes CASSFEGVGNYGYTF.

The chain links TRBV5-4 to TRBJ2-4, with TRBD2 identical over 7 bases. V shed 0 bases, J shed 2 bases, and the junction held 5 bases outside the gene matches. Germline V CDR1 and CDR2: SGHNT, YYREEE (reference sequence). The length of the CDR3 is 16 residues. CDR3 sequence reads: CASSLVSGNTKNIQYF. CDR3 nucleotide sequence: TGTGCCAGCAGCTTGGTAAGCGGGAACACCAAAAACATTCAGTACTTC.

Note on this clone: Within the sample, other DNA sequences also encode this same CDR3. V is TRBV6-5 and J is TRBJ2-2, with a possible D match to TRBD1 (5 bases). V lost 5 bases, J lost 2 bases, and 6 bases lay in between. There are 13 residues in the CDR3. Germline lookup yields CDR1 MNHEY and CDR2 SVGAGI. CDR3 bases: TGTGCCAGCAGTAGGACAAACACCGGGGAGCTGTTTTTT. This gives the protein CASSRTNTGELFF.

This clone appeared once. The chain couples TRBV5-6 to TRBJ1-4; 7 positions agree with TRBD1. The CDR3 is 15 amino acids. Trimming took 1 base from V and 5 from J; bases not matched to a gene: 5. CDR1 and CDR2 (germline): SGHDT, YYEEEE. The CDR3 loop is CASSLTGQTNEKLFF. The CDR3 DNA is TGTGCCAGCAGCTTGACGGGACAGACAAATGAAAAACTGTTTTTT.

A remark on this clone: The same CDR3 can be traced to other DNA sequences in this sample. J is TRBJ2-7 and V is TRBV11-2; the D is unclear. The CDR3 totals 13 residues. Per germline, CDR1 SGHAT and CDR2 FQNNGV. Between the trimmed V and J ends, which lost 3 bases and 2 bases, there was a span of 8 bases. The CDR3 loop is CASSFLGPYEQYF. CDR3 in DNA: TGTGCCAGCAGCTTTCTCGGGCCCTACGAGCAGTACTTC.

The V gene is TRBV19, the J gene TRBJ2-2, with D possibly being TRBD2 (5 bases). Germline lookup yields CDR1 LNHDA and CDR2 SQIVND (reference sequence). The CDR3 length is 15 residues. V lost 2 bases to trimming and J lost 6 bases, with 13 bases between them. The CDR3 DNA is TGTGCCAGTAGTATAAGTCTAGCAGGATCCGGGGAGCTGTTTTTT. The encoded protein is CASSISLAGSGELFF.

This clone was detected once. The chain combines TRBV29-1 with TRBJ2-1; 9 bases align to TRBD1. The CDR3 is made up of 14 amino acids. Unmatched junction bases numbered 11, after V lost 6 bases and J lost 8 bases. Germline CDR1 reads SQVTM; CDR2 reads ANQGSEA. The CDR3 DNA follows: TGCAGCGTCCGTCCTGGGACAGGGACCGATGAGCAGTTCTTC. It codes for CSVRPGTGTDEQFF.

The rearrangement links TRBV9 to TRBJ2-5; no clear D gene. The CDR3 extends over 16 amino acids. V lost 0 bases and J lost 5, with 17 bases in between. CDR1 is SGDLS, CDR2 YYNGEE, per germline. The CDR3 sequence is CASSVVPLGGIETQYF. The CDR3 DNA follows: TGTGCCAGCAGCGTAGTCCCCTTGGGCGGAATCGAGACCCAGTACTTC. The full variable domain, in which reference TRBV9 and TRBJ2-5 provide the parts outside the CDR3, is DSGVTQTPKHLITATGQRVTLRCSPRSGDLSVYWYQQSLDQGLQFLIQYYNGEERAKGNILERFSAQQFPDLHSELNLSSLELGDSALYFCASSVVPLGGIETQYFGPGTRLLVL.